Below, 3 T cell receptor beta chains from the same sample are listed, as sequenced in a study of OX40 agonist ivuxolimab in advanced cancers. TCRdb keeps only in-frame clones here, not all; method: immunoSEQ multiplex PCR. The table has about 77,000 clones, roughly 87% seen once. The source material was CD4+ or CD8+ T cells sorted from blood, sampled in a trial of the OX40 agonist ivuxolimab. The receptors here all came from an adult with an advanced solid tumor such as melanoma, head and neck, liver or kidney cancer.

The chain combines TRBV13 with TRBJ2-5, with D possibly called TRBD1 or TRBD2 (5 bases each). The V gene lost 3 bases and the J gene lost 2 bases, with 10 bases spanning the gap. CDR3 length: 14 residues. Germline V lookup: CDR1 PRHDT, CDR2 FYEKMQ (reference sequence). CDR3 in DNA: TGTGCCAGCAGCTTCGGGGCAGATCAAGAGACCCAGTACTTC. Its protein product is CASSFGADQETQYF.

This sequence joins TRBV4-3 and TRBJ2-1; maybe TRBD2 (5 bases). CDR3 length: 13 residues. Germline V gene lookup returns CDR1 LGHNA and CDR2 YSLEER. Trimming removed 3 bases at V and 8 bases at J, with 11 bases between. CDR3: CASSQLQRDEQFF. The CDR3 DNA is TGCGCCAGCAGCCAGCTACAGAGGGATGAGCAGTTCTTC.

V usage is TRBV19 and J usage is TRBJ1-1; D is ambiguous. Trimming removed 4 bases at V and 6 bases at J, with 12 bases between. Germline V lookup: CDR1 LNHDA, CDR2 SQIVND (reference sequence). The CDR3 runs to 13 residues. The CDR3 loop reads CASSSRSEPEAFF. DNA of the CDR3: TGTGCCAGTAGTAGCCGGTCAGAGCCTGAAGCTTTCTTT.